This T cell receptor beta chain originates from a study of cytomegalovirus exposure and HLA in healthy donors (dated by TCRdb to 2017 to 2019). General notes on the study: A later analysis indicated that the 130 or so validation repertoires were generated on the platform also employed for the approximately 690 repertoires of the first cohort. High-throughput TCR immunosequencing, statistical association of individual TCRs with disease status, and machine learning were combined to predict cytomegalovirus infection status. The study aimed to test whether signatures of past pathogen exposure could be identified by cataloging public T cell receptors. Besides the first cohort of around 670 subjects, a separate validation cohort made up of around 120 different subjects was used. The study at large found these results: All 120 or so repertoires were used to score co-occurrence in the validation cohort in a later analysis, because that analysis had no HLA typing for the cohort. According to the authors, the approach could potentially be generalized to other disease states and immunological phenotypes. A total of some 180 TCR beta chains were listed by the study as associated with cytomegalovirus. A few of the identified cytomegalovirus-associated TCR beta chains were confirmed in vitro to be specific for cytomegalovirus antigens. Subsequent analysis determined that TCRs grouped into clusters in the first cohort also showed a tendency toward co-occurrence across the 120 validation repertoires, and 94% of cluster scores exceeded 0. Cytomegalovirus status was reported to be diagnosed by the classifier with high specificity and sensitivity in both the original and validation cohorts. Across donors, most TCR sequences were observed very rarely, whereas some public TCRs were present in many individuals.

Donors formed part of the validation cohort, which comprised about 130 subjects and was distinct from the first cohort of fewer than 750 subjects. On this clone itself: Its antigen is currently not known. Per-base quality was not reported, and no clone a single base away is much larger than it.

The CDR3 sequence holds 13 residues, the cysteine and phenylalanine included. Of the read, only the CDR3 DNA is kept; its 39 bases are in frame from base 1. V is cut by 3 bases and J by 7 bases, and the space between the germline ends is 10 bases. For CDR1 and CDR2, the germline V gene (reference sequence) lists SGHAT and FQDESV. Library preparation used the immunoSEQ multiplex PCR assay. From the authors' description of their analysis: A statistical classification framework was built to diagnose cytomegalovirus status from the catalog of TCR beta chain sequences. The table comes from immuneACCESS by way of TCRdb, which keeps in-frame sequences with V and J called. Part of the clones is missing from these tables; in studies checked, under half for an unresolved V gene and the rest for unknown reasons. V, J and clone size are taken as reported in that table, and D and trimming were inferred from the DNA itself. This sample has under 85,000 clones in its table, and around 94% of those were observed once. The top ten constitute roughly 2% of the sample.

The receptor was derived from a woman younger than 30 in good health and CMV-seronegative. Sequenced: PBMCs. The chain is assembled from TRBV11-1 and TRBJ2-1, with TRBD2 as a weak D call on 5 bases. Here the CDR3 is given as CASSFWPGNEQFF. The DNA reads TGTGCCAGCAGCTTCTGGCCGGGGAATGAGCAGTTCTTC. The full variable domain, completed from the reference TRBV11-1 and TRBJ2-1 proteins outside the CDR3, reads EAEVAQSPRYKITEKSQAVAFWCDPISGHATLYWYRQILGQGPELLVQFQDESVVDDSQLPKDRFSAERLKGVDSTLKIQPAELGDSAMYLCASSFWPGNEQFFGPGTRLTVL.